The rows below give T cell receptor beta chains drawn from one sample of a study of shared clonotypes between healthy human individuals. Only in-frame clones appear in the TCRdb table, and some are missing; sequencing was by immunoSEQ multiplex PCR. Of about 2 million clones listed, roughly 94% were seen once; the top ten hold more than 0.1%. Material: naive CD4+ T cells sorted from blood. These receptors were taken from a man aged 18 to 30 in good health. The CDR3 runs from the conserved cysteine through the conserved F or W. A D gene is named only where the DNA matches it firmly. Where a row states a size, it is once, few, many or the class of an expanded clone; other rows omit it.

V gene: TRBV18; clone size: -; J gene: TRBJ2-5; D gene: -; CDR3 protein: CASSPLRAWETQYF; CDR3 DNA: TGTGCCAGCTCACCACTCAGGGCCTGGGAGACCCAGTACTTC
V gene: TRBV5-1; clone size: -; J gene: TRBJ1-1; D gene: -; CDR3 protein: CASSPGTRGTEAFF; CDR3 DNA: TGCGCCAGCAGTCCCGGGACACGTGGCACTGAAGCTTTCTTT
V gene: TRBV29-1; clone size: few; J gene: TRBJ1-2; D gene: TRBD1; CDR3 protein: CSVLRTGVYGYTF; CDR3 DNA: TGCAGCGTCTTGAGGACAGGGGTCTATGGCTACACCTTC
V gene: TRBV10-3; clone size: -; J gene: TRBJ1-6; D gene: -; CDR3 protein: CATHRESGSPLHF; CDR3 DNA: TGTGCCACCCACCGGGAGTCGGGCTCACCCCTCCACTTT
V gene: TRBV7-2; clone size: -; J gene: TRBJ2-2; D gene: -; CDR3 protein: CASSLVLGNTGELFF; CDR3 DNA: TGTGCCAGCAGCTTAGTATTAGGGAACACCGGGGAGCTGTTTTTT
V gene: TRBV6-5; clone size: once; J gene: TRBJ1-2; D gene: TRBD1; CDR3 protein: CASRRQGRDYGYTF; CDR3 DNA: TGTGCCAGCAGAAGACAGGGCCGGGACTATGGCTACACCTTC
V gene: TRBV5-4; clone size: -; J gene: TRBJ2-5; D gene: TRBD2; CDR3 protein: CASSRTSGSQETQYF; CDR3 DNA: TGTGCCAGCAGCCGGACTAGCGGTAGCCAAGAGACCCAGTACTTC
V gene: TRBV19; clone size: -; J gene: TRBJ2-5; D gene: -; CDR3 protein: CASSMAGGQETQYF; CDR3 DNA: TGTGCCAGTAGTATGGCCGGGGGCCAAGAGACCCAGTACTTC
V gene: TRBV25-1; clone size: -; J gene: TRBJ1-1; D gene: -; CDR3 protein: CASSEIGTEAFF; CDR3 DNA: TGTGCCAGCAGTGAAATCGGCACTGAAGCTTTCTTT
V gene: TRBV5-1; clone size: -; J gene: TRBJ2-1; D gene: TRBD2; CDR3 protein: CASSWTSGGHNEQFF; CDR3 DNA: TGCGCCAGCAGCTGGACTAGCGGGGGGCACAATGAGCAGTTCTTC
V gene: TRBV4-1; clone size: many; J gene: TRBJ1-1; D gene: -; CDR3 protein: CASSPGTYGNTEAFF; CDR3 DNA: TGCGCCAGCAGCCCCGGGACCTATGGGAACACTGAAGCTTTCTTT
V gene: TRBV30; clone size: -; J gene: TRBJ1-5; D gene: -; CDR3 protein: CAWSLSGTQNQPQHF; CDR3 DNA: TGTGCCTGGAGTTTATCCGGGACACAAAATCAGCCCCAGCATTTT
V gene: TRBV9; clone size: once; J gene: TRBJ1-6; D gene: -; CDR3 protein: CASSVEGGANSPLHF; CDR3 DNA: TGTGCCAGCAGCGTAGAGGGGGGGGCCAATTCACCCCTCCACTTT
V gene: TRBV5-1; clone size: -; J gene: TRBJ1-1; D gene: -; CDR3 protein: CASSSSPSTNTEAFF; CDR3 DNA: TGCGCCAGCAGCTCCTCTCCTTCGACAAACACTGAAGCTTTCTTT
V gene: TRBV29-1; clone size: -; J gene: TRBJ1-1; D gene: TRBD1; CDR3 protein: CSVRQGTNTEAFF; CDR3 DNA: TGCAGCGTCCGACAGGGGACGAACACTGAAGCTTTCTTT
V gene: TRBV6-6; clone size: -; J gene: TRBJ1-6; D gene: TRBD1; CDR3 protein: CASSPGGGYNSPLHF; CDR3 DNA: TGTGCCAGCAGTCCAGGGGGCGGTTATAATTCACCCCTCCACTTT
V gene: TRBV10-3; clone size: -; J gene: TRBJ2-2; D gene: -; CDR3 protein: CAITRSNTGELFF; CDR3 DNA: TGTGCCATCACTCGCTCGAACACCGGGGAGCTGTTTTTT
V gene: TRBV7-2; clone size: -; J gene: TRBJ2-2; D gene: -; CDR3 protein: CASLLLQGVGELFF; CDR3 DNA: TGTGCCAGCCTTTTATTACAGGGTGTCGGGGAGCTGTTTTTT
V gene: TRBV30; clone size: -; J gene: TRBJ1-1; D gene: -; CDR3 protein: CAWSGHRNTEAFF; CDR3 DNA: TGTGCCTGGAGTGGTCACCGGAACACTGAAGCTTTCTTT
V gene: TRBV28; clone size: once; J gene: TRBJ1-3; D gene: -; CDR3 protein: CASSFQNTIYF; CDR3 DNA: TGTGCCAGCAGTTTCCAGAACACCATATATTTT
V gene: TRBV30; clone size: -; J gene: TRBJ1-4; D gene: -; CDR3 protein: CAWSVRGRVAEKLFF; CDR3 DNA: TGTGCCTGGAGTGTACGGGGCAGGGTGGCCGAAAAACTGTTTTTT
V gene: TRBV18; clone size: -; J gene: TRBJ2-1; D gene: -; CDR3 protein: CASSPTALGNEQFF; CDR3 DNA: TGTGCCAGCTCACCCACGGCCCTGGGCAATGAGCAGTTCTTC
V gene: TRBV19; clone size: -; J gene: TRBJ1-6; D gene: TRBD1; CDR3 protein: CASSETGTEATSYNSPLHF; CDR3 DNA: TGTGCCAGTAGTGAAACCGGGACAGAAGCAACCTCCTATAATTCACCCCTCCACTTT
V gene: TRBV6-5; clone size: -; J gene: TRBJ1-5; D gene: -; CDR3 protein: CASGGLDSNQPQHF; CDR3 DNA: TGTGCCAGCGGAGGGCTGGATAGCAATCAGCCCCAGCATTTT
V gene: TRBV6-1; clone size: -; J gene: TRBJ2-2; D gene: TRBD1; CDR3 protein: CASSADRGWTGELFF; CDR3 DNA: TGTGCCAGCAGTGCTGACAGGGGATGGACCGGGGAGCTGTTTTTT
V gene: TRBV6-6; clone size: -; J gene: TRBJ2-7; D gene: -; CDR3 protein: CASSRRTISYEQYF; CDR3 DNA: TGTGCCAGCAGTCGACGGACTATTTCCTACGAGCAGTACTTC
V gene: TRBV19; clone size: once; J gene: TRBJ1-3; D gene: TRBD1; CDR3 protein: CASSKTGGTGNTIYF; CDR3 DNA: TGTGCCAGTAGTAAGACAGGGGGCACTGGAAACACCATATATTTT
V gene: TRBV29-1; clone size: once; J gene: TRBJ2-2; D gene: -; CDR3 protein: CSVGEELATGELFF; CDR3 DNA: TGCAGCGTTGGGGAAGAATTAGCCACCGGGGAGCTGTTTTTT
V gene: TRBV14; clone size: -; J gene: TRBJ1-1; D gene: -; CDR3 protein: CASSHSSEAFF; CDR3 DNA: TGTGCCAGCAGCCATTCCAGTGAAGCTTTCTTT
V gene: TRBV6-5; clone size: few; J gene: TRBJ1-2; D gene: -; CDR3 protein: CASATGLRDGYTF; CDR3 DNA: TGTGCCAGCGCAACGGGACTGAGAGATGGCTACACCTTC
V gene: TRBV9; clone size: -; J gene: TRBJ1-6; D gene: -; CDR3 protein: CASSVGRQNSPLHF; CDR3 DNA: TGTGCCAGCAGCGTTGGACGTCAAAATTCACCCCTCCACTTT
V gene: TRBV6-5; clone size: -; J gene: TRBJ2-7; D gene: -; CDR3 protein: CASRRAQQGTYEQYF; CDR3 DNA: TGTGCCAGCAGACGCGCCCAACAGGGCACCTACGAGCAGTACTTC
V gene: TRBV19; clone size: -; J gene: TRBJ2-5; D gene: -; CDR3 protein: CASTAGLGPQYF; CDR3 DNA: TGTGCCAGTACGGCGGGACTCGGTCCCCAGTACTTC
V gene: TRBV5-1; clone size: -; J gene: TRBJ2-5; D gene: TRBD2; CDR3 protein: CASSLETSGRGETQYF; CDR3 DNA: TGCGCCAGCAGCTTGGAGACTAGCGGGAGAGGGGAGACCCAGTACTTC
V gene: TRBV2; clone size: once; J gene: TRBJ1-5; D gene: TRBD1; CDR3 protein: CASSPPGQGATQPQHF; CDR3 DNA: TGTGCCAGCAGTCCCCCCGGACAGGGGGCAACTCAGCCCCAGCATTTT
V gene: TRBV5-1; clone size: -; J gene: TRBJ2-5; D gene: TRBD2; CDR3 protein: CASSYQLAGGYQETQYF; CDR3 DNA: TGCGCCAGCAGCTACCAACTAGCGGGAGGCTACCAAGAGACCCAGTACTTC
V gene: TRBV9; clone size: -; J gene: TRBJ2-2; D gene: -; CDR3 protein: CASSLRLGNTGELFF; CDR3 DNA: TGTGCCAGCAGCCTCCGACTCGGTAACACCGGGGAGCTGTTTTTT
V gene: TRBV6-5; clone size: -; J gene: TRBJ1-1; D gene: -; CDR3 protein: CASRRGNTEAFF; CDR3 DNA: TGTGCCTCCCGGAGAGGGAACACTGAAGCTTTCTTT
V gene: TRBV5-1; clone size: -; J gene: TRBJ1-2; D gene: -; CDR3 protein: CASSPLRPDYGYTF; CDR3 DNA: TGCGCCAGCAGCCCTCTGCGGCCCGACTATGGCTACACCTTC
V gene: TRBV7-2; clone size: -; J gene: TRBJ1-4; D gene: -; CDR3 protein: CASSLQGREKLFF; CDR3 DNA: TGTGCCAGCAGCCTACAGGGACGTGAAAAACTGTTTTTT
V gene: TRBV9; clone size: -; J gene: TRBJ2-7; D gene: TRBD1; CDR3 protein: CASSLRDSQSYEQYF; CDR3 DNA: TGTGCCAGCAGCCTTCGGGACAGCCAGTCCTACGAGCAGTACTTC
V gene: TRBV29-1; clone size: -; J gene: TRBJ2-1; D gene: -; CDR3 protein: CSVEWGPGNGQFF; CDR3 DNA: TGCAGCGTTGAATGGGGCCCAGGGAATGGGCAGTTCTTC
V gene: TRBV7-2; clone size: -; J gene: TRBJ2-5; D gene: -; CDR3 protein: CASSLGGRYSVGRETQYF; CDR3 DNA: TGTGCCAGCAGCTTGGGGGGAAGGTACTCGGTTGGGAGAGAGACCCAGTACTTC
V gene: TRBV5-6; clone size: -; J gene: TRBJ2-2; D gene: -; CDR3 protein: CASSLVGRTAGELFF; CDR3 DNA: TGTGCCAGCAGCTTGGTGGGTAGAACGGCCGGGGAGCTGTTTTTT
V gene: TRBV9; clone size: few; J gene: TRBJ2-7; D gene: TRBD1; CDR3 protein: CASSDGTAPTEQYF; CDR3 DNA: TGTGCCAGCAGCGACGGGACAGCTCCTACGGAGCAGTACTTC
V gene: TRBV5-1; clone size: -; J gene: TRBJ1-1; D gene: -; CDR3 protein: CASSPGGTEAFF; CDR3 DNA: TGCGCCAGCAGCCCGGGGGGCACTGAAGCTTTCTTT